The TCR beta chain under discussion was sequenced for a study of neurological immune-mediated disorders. General observations from the study: HTLV-1-associated myelopathy led in TCR clonal expansion, while multiple sclerosis ranked lowest, below healthy controls. Association with the multiple sclerosis repertoire cluster was not found for any clinical or MRI feature.

The unsorted libraries originated from 2 million PBMCs kept at -80 C. The sample holds a few counts of this clonotype. Its antigen is still unknown. Every sequencing run gave over 200 million TCR-beta sequences, taken from 15-18 subjects. Each CDR3 protein gets one entry after TCRdb re-called the 5' RACE reads with MiXCR. The table shows roughly 62,000 distinct CDR3 sequences, with 4.5% to 5.5% occurring only once. Germline V gives CDR1 DFQATT, CDR2 SNEGSKA (reference sequence). The ends were cut back, 2 bases at V and 6 bases at J, with 5 bases in the middle. The CDR3 is made up of 11 amino acids. The receptor's source is a woman between 50 and 59 years old with multiple sclerosis. The chain recombines TRBV20-1 with TRBJ2-1, with D uncertain. Material for sequencing was PBMCs. The CDR3 nucleotides are TGCAGTGCTAGACTCGGCAATGAGCAGTTCTTC. This translates into CSARLGNEQFF.